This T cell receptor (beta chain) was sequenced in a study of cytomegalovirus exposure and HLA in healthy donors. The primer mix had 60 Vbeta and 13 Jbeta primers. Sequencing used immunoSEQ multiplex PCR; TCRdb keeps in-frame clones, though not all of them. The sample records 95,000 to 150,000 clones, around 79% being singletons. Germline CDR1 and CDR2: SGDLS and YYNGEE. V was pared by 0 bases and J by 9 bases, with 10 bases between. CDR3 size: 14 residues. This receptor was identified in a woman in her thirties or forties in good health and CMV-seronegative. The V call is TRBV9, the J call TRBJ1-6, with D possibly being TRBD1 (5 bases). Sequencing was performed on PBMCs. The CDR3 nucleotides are TGTGCCAGCAGCGTAGGGGGGGGAGGTTCACCCCTCCACTTT. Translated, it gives CASSVGGGGSPLHF.